Below, 5 T cell receptor beta chains from the same sample are listed, as sequenced in a study of T-cell memory formation after mild COVID-19. One entry per CDR3 protein results from TCRdb running MiXCR on the 5' RACE reads. The table records roughly 550,000 distinct CDR3 sequences, roughly 22% of them present only once. Sequencing used PBMCs or a T cell subset sorted from them (not recorded which). These receptors all come from an adult woman who had mild COVID-19 (a few samples of this study predate the infection). Cell type and time point are not known.

In this sample, this clonotype turned up many times. The rearrangement uses TRBV24-1 and TRBJ2-3; TRBD2 agrees at 11 bases. CDR3 length: 21 amino acids. V lost 9 bases, J lost 0 bases, and 22 bases stayed unmatched. Germline V gene sequence: CDR1 KGHDR, CDR2 SFDVKD. CDR3 DNA: TGTGCCACCCTCCGGGACAGATCTCCCCTAGCGGGAGGTATTAGCACAGATACGCAGTATTTT. Translation gives CATLRDRSPLAGGISTDTQYF.

This clonotype was counted a few times. The chain joins TRBV11-2 to TRBJ2-2; 9 positions match TRBD2. Looked up from germline, CDR1 is SGHAT and CDR2 is FQNNGV. V trimming: 4 bases; J trimming: 6 bases; junction bases outside the gene matches: 12. CDR3 length equals 17 residues. The CDR3 DNA reads as TGTGCCAGCAGCTCGAAGTCCCTAGCGGGGAGGGCCGGGGAGCTGTTTTTT. Protein sequence: CASSSKSLAGRAGELFF.

The genes are TRBV12-3 or TRBV12-4 and TRBJ1-2; D may be TRBD1 (5 bases). The length of the CDR3 is 13 residues. V lost 6 bases, J lost 5 bases, and 13 bases lay in between. CDR3 coding DNA: TGTGCCAGCAGCACGCTTGGGGGTTATGGCTACACCTTC. Its protein is CASSTLGGYGYTF.

This chain links TRBV30 with TRBJ1-1; D is possibly TRBD1 (6 bases). The ends were cut back, 2 bases at V and 5 bases at J, with 15 bases in the middle. Germline loops: CDR1 GTSNPN, CDR2 SVGIG (reference sequence). This CDR3 contains 14 residues. The chain's CDR3 is CAWSNDRRGTEAFF. CDR3 nucleotide sequence: TGTGCCTGGAGTAACGACAGGAGAGGGACTGAAGCTTTCTTT.

The chain has TRBV5-1 and TRBJ2-5; TRBD1 matches 7 bases. V trimming: 0 bases; J trimming: 4 bases; junction bases outside the gene matches: 9. This CDR3 has 16 residues. Looked up from germline, CDR1 is SGHRS and CDR2 is YFSETQ. CDR3 residues: CASSLGGSNRGETQYF. CDR3 DNA: TGCGCCAGCAGCTTGGGGGGTTCGAACAGGGGAGAGACCCAGTACTTC.